This TCR beta chain was sequenced during a study of blood T cell repertoires in COVID-19. Whole-study context: Sample material is recorded as cDNA or gDNA derived from T cells, B-cell-depleted T cells, or PBMCs.

While infection was still active, Seattle patients were enrolled and then followed longitudinally. V gave up 4 bases and J gave up 1 base; unmatched junction bases: 5. Germline CDR1 is SGDLS and CDR2 is YYNGEE. The CDR3 spans 16 residues. Per the original methods: Amplification from reference gene primers served as the basis for estimated nucleated cell counts. Sequencing used immunoSEQ multiplex PCR; TCRdb keeps in-frame clones, though not all of them. V, J and clone size are those of that table, while D and trimming were read from the DNA. The data show under 200,000 clones, approximately 87% seen once.

This sequence joins TRBV9 and TRBJ2-2; 9 nucleotides agree with TRBD2. The sequenced sample consisted of peripheral blood. This receptor was obtained from a woman in her sixties or seventies with COVID-19, enrolled during active disease. The CDR3 protein is CASSFRTSENTGELFF. The CDR3 nucleotides read TGTGCCAGCAGCTTCCGGACTAGCGAGAACACCGGGGAGCTGTTTTTT.